A single sample gave rise to the 10 T cell receptor beta chains below, sequenced in a study of identical twins. TCRdb ran MiXCR on the 5' RACE reads and lists one entry per CDR3 protein. The sample consists of roughly 690,000 distinct CDR3 sequences, around 6.1% of them appearing once. Sequencing used naive T cells sorted from blood. Receptors originate from a man aged 18-30 years in good health.

This clonotype was seen at least ten times. This rearrangement joins TRBV5-6 to TRBJ1-1, with unresolved D. V lost 9 bases and J 10 bases, leaving 19 bases between the germline ends. CDR3 length: 12 residues. Germline CDR1 SGHDT, CDR2 YYEEEE. CDR3 DNA sequence: TGTGCCAACCTCACGACGGACCCTGGAGCTTTCTTT. The encoded protein is CANLTTDPGAFF. The entire variable domain, with the rest obtained from reference TRBV5-6 and TRBJ1-1, is as follows: DAGVTQSPTHLIKTRGQQVTLRCSPKSGHDTVSWYQQALGQGPQFIFQYYEEEERQRGNFPDRFSGHQFPNYSSELNVNALLLGDSALYLCANLTTDPGAFFGQGTRLTVV.

This clonotype has just a few counts. The J gene is TRBJ1-1, the V gene TRBV12-3 or TRBV12-4; 9 bases match TRBD1. This CDR3 spans 13 amino acids. Losses at the gene ends were 2 bases for V and 7 bases for J; bases not matched to a gene: 2. The CDR3: CASSLTGGVEAFF. CDR3 coding DNA: TGTGCCAGCAGTTTAACAGGGGGCGTTGAAGCTTTCTTT.

This clonotype was counted many times. The chain recombines TRBV7-9 with TRBJ2-3; D remains unclear. Germline-derived CDR1 and CDR2 are SEHNR and FQNEAQ (reference sequence). The CDR3 consists of 15 residues. V lost 4 bases to trimming and J lost 3 bases, with 14 bases between them. CDR3 sequence reads: CASSSPSGVTDTQYF. CDR3 bases: TGTGCCAGCAGCTCACCTTCTGGCGTAACAGATACGCAGTATTTT.

This clonotype was seen only a few times. The V gene is TRBV27, the J gene TRBJ1-4; D is ambiguous. The CDR3 length is 15 residues. The germline V and J ends were trimmed by 2 bases and 8 bases, with 15 bases remaining between them. Germline assignment: CDR1 MNHEY and CDR2 SMNVEV (reference sequence). CDR3 sequence: CASSLGPESREKLFF. DNA for the CDR3: TGTGCCAGCAGTTTAGGTCCGGAAAGTCGAGAAAAACTGTTTTTT.

The V call is TRBV9, the J call TRBJ2-3; D is undetermined. The CDR3 is 13 amino acids. V lost 4 bases, J lost 6 bases, and 12 bases lay in between. CDR1 is SGDLS, CDR2 YYNGEE, per germline. The CDR3 is CASSSRSADTQYF. CDR3 sequence (DNA): TGTGCCAGCAGCTCCCGATCGGCGGATACGCAGTATTTT.

The table lists this clonotype with many counts. The chain carries TRBV12-3 or TRBV12-4 and TRBJ2-7, with 7 bases matching TRBD1. The ends lost 4 bases at V and 2 bases at J; junction bases unmatched: 2. The CDR3 contains 13 residues. The CDR3 DNA follows: TGTGCCAGCAGTTATGGACAGGCCTACGAGCAGTACGTC. It codes for CASSYGQAYEQYV.

This clonotype was observed a handful of times. The chain carries TRBV4-3 and TRBJ2-2; weak D call: TRBD2 (6 bases). CDR1 is LGHNA and CDR2 is YSLEER in the germline V gene. V gave up 0 bases and J gave up 4 bases, with 15 bases separating them. This CDR3 has 17 amino acids. CDR3 sequence reads: CASSQEWVGGATGELFF. The CDR3 nucleotides are TGCGCCAGCAGCCAAGAGTGGGTGGGAGGTGCCACCGGGGAGCTGTTTTTT.

This clonotype was recorded a few times. The chain couples TRBV20-1 to TRBJ2-3; D possibly matches TRBD1 or TRBD2 (5 bases each). V was trimmed by 3 bases and J by 2 bases, leaving 18 bases between them. CDR1 DFQATT and CDR2 SNEGSKA come from the germline V gene (reference sequence). There are 16 residues in the CDR3. CDR3 in amino acids: CSASEGRRGSTDTQYF. DNA for the CDR3: TGCAGTGCTAGTGAGGGACGCCGAGGATCCACAGATACGCAGTATTTT.

The sample holds many counts of this clonotype. Germline and junction disagree at one end, which may indicate a read error. The chain carries TRBV5-1 and TRBJ2-1; D is unclear. The CDR3 loop spans 13 amino acids. Germline CDR1 SGHRS, CDR2 YFSETQ. CDR3 in DNA: TGTGCCAGCAGTCCGAGCTCCTACAATGAGCAGTTCTTC. Translating gives CASSPSSYNEQFF.

The V gene is TRBV4-3, the J gene TRBJ2-1; D is ambiguous. V lost 2 bases and J 8 bases, leaving 16 bases between the germline ends. The CDR3 consists of 15 residues. Germline V gene lookup returns CDR1 LGHNA and CDR2 YSLEER. The CDR3 reads CASSQYGRRIDEQFF. The CDR3 nucleotides are TGCGCCAGCAGCCAATATGGCAGACGTATCGATGAGCAGTTCTTC.